Detailed here is one TCR beta chain. The antigen remains unidentified. This specimen comes from a study of beta chain features in type 1 diabetes. Study-wide findings and caveats: Shortening of TCRB CDR3s, moderate but significant, appeared in all four CD4+ subsets of Type 1 diabetes patients. Relative to healthy donors, patients appeared to have naive, central memory and Treg TCRB repertoires that were more similar.

TCRB transcripts that were expressed got sequenced, as all of the isolated RNA had been reverse transcribed. Sequenced by immunoSEQ multiplex PCR; TCRdb stores in-frame clones only, minus some. The profile shows around 150,000 clones, about 8.3% of them singletons. The origin of this receptor is a woman aged 18-30 years with type 1 diabetes. The specimen was central memory CD4+ T cells from blood.

CDR3 in amino acids: CASSLNRAYEQYF. The DNA for the CDR3 is TGTGCCAGCAGCCTAAACAGGGCCTACGAGCAGTACTTC. V and J are TRBV13 and TRBJ2-7; D may be TRBD1 (6 bases). Trimming removed 5 bases from V and 2 bases from J, with 10 bases in between. CDR1 and CDR2 (germline): PRHDT, FYEKMQ (reference sequence). The CDR3 consists of 13 residues.